This T cell receptor beta chain was retrieved from a study of blood T cell repertoires in COVID-19. Repertoires were generated with immunoSEQ multiplex PCR, while TCRdb's copy carries only in-frame clones and drops some. The table shows roughly 100,000 clones, with 85% to 90% occurring only once. This TCR came from a man aged 50 to 60 with acute or convalescent COVID-19. The sequenced sample consisted of peripheral blood.

Written as DNA, the CDR3 is TGTGCCACCGAACCCGCGGGGCAAGGAGGGGAGCTGTTTTTT. Residues: CATEPAGQGGELFF. The chain recombines TRBV10-3 with TRBJ2-2, with D possibly matching TRBD2 (6 bases). V shed 10 bases and J shed 8 bases, with 20 bases lying between them. This CDR3 is built from 14 residues. CDR1 and CDR2 from the germline V gene are ENHRY and SYGVKD.